Each of the 19 T cell receptor beta chains below was sequenced from the same sample in a study of CD8 T cells in Susac syndrome. Random hexamers were used to reverse transcribe the RNA input (0.5 to 1 ug). In TCRdb, the immunoSEQ multiplex PCR reads were re-called with MiXCR into one record per CDR3 protein. Of about 280,000 distinct CDR3 sequences in the sample, about 85% were seen once. Input material: CD8+ T cells from PBMCs. Every receptor here comes from a human donor with multiple sclerosis.

This clonotype appeared once. The chain recombines TRBV10-3 with TRBJ2-3, with D hard to call. The CDR3 totals 15 residues. Trimming took 4 bases from V and 0 from J, leaving 11 bases between them. Germline-derived CDR1 and CDR2 are ENHRY and SYGVKD. CDR3 DNA sequence: TGTGCCATCAGTGTTCGGGCGGAAAGCACAGATACGCAGTATTTT. Encoded protein: CAISVRAESTDTQYF.

This rearrangement joins TRBV4-1 to TRBJ2-2; D may be TRBD2 (5 bases). The CDR3 loop spans 16 amino acids. Germline V CDR1 and CDR2: MGHRA, YSYEKL. V was shortened by 0 bases and J by 4 bases, with 12 bases between the two germline ends. The CDR3 protein is CASSQESASPTGELFF. CDR3 nucleotide sequence: TGCGCCAGCAGCCAAGAATCTGCTAGCCCCACCGGGGAGCTGTTTTTT.

The V call is TRBV12-3 or TRBV12-4, the J call TRBJ2-2; D possibly corresponds to TRBD2 (5 bases). This CDR3 has 14 amino acids. Trimming shortened V by 5 bases and J by 3 bases, and 10 bases separated the two germline ends. In nucleotides, the CDR3 is TGTGCCAGCAGTCCCCGGACTTACACCGGGGAGCTGTTTTTT. Its translation: CASSPRTYTGELFF.

The chain uses TRBV27 and TRBJ2-1; D possibly matches TRBD1 or TRBD2 (5 bases each). The V gene lost 5 bases and the J gene lost 2 bases, with 16 bases spanning the gap. This CDR3 is 16 amino acids long. Germline CDR1 and CDR2: MNHEY and SMNVEV (reference sequence). CDR3 sequence (DNA): TGTGCCAGCAGTATGGCCCCCGAGGGACCCTACAATGAGCAGTTCTTC. Protein product: CASSMAPEGPYNEQFF.

The chain links TRBV27 to TRBJ2-1; TRBD2 might be the D (6 bases). Between the trimmed V and J ends, which lost 2 bases and 9 bases, there was a span of 26 bases. CDR1 is MNHEY and CDR2 is SMNVEV in the germline V gene (reference sequence). CDR3 size: 18 residues. CDR3 region: CASSLLSGGGVRVAEQFF. Written as DNA, the CDR3 is TGTGCCAGCAGTTTACTGAGTGGAGGAGGGGTAAGGGTAGCTGAGCAGTTCTTC.

V gene TRBV9 combines with J gene TRBJ2-2; D is unresolved. This CDR3 has 13 residues. The germline V gene has CDR1 SGDLS and CDR2 YYNGEE. Trimming removed 7 bases at V and 2 bases at J, with 9 bases between. The chain's CDR3 is CASSAFNTGELFF. The CDR3, as DNA: TGTGCCAGCTCAGCTTTCAACACCGGGGAGCTGTTTTTT.

The gene calls are TRBV27 and TRBJ1-5, with D possibly matching TRBD1 (5 bases). V lost 5 bases to trimming and J lost 7 bases, with 12 bases between them. CDR1 is MNHEY and CDR2 is SMNVEV in the germline V gene (reference sequence). CDR3 length equals 13 residues. This CDR3 reads CASSRAGYQPQHF. For the CDR3, the DNA is TGTGCCAGCAGTCGGGCAGGGTACCAGCCCCAGCATTTT.

This chain uses TRBV2 with TRBJ2-3; 7 bases align to TRBD2. The CDR3 has 16 residues. Unmatched junction bases numbered 11, after V lost 8 bases and J lost 0 bases. The germline V gene has CDR1 SNHLY and CDR2 FYNNEI. The CDR3 region is CASGGTRSGSTDTQYF. CDR3 DNA: TGTGCCAGCGGGGGGACGCGTAGCGGGAGCACAGATACGCAGTATTTT. Combining the CDR3 with reference TRBV2 and TRBJ2-3 gives the whole variable domain EPEVTQTPSHQVTQMGQEVILRCVPISNHLYFYWYRQILGQKVEFLVSFYNNEISEKSEIFDDQFSVERPDGSNFTLKIRSTKLEDSAMYFCASGGTRSGSTDTQYFGPGTRLTVL.

This chain joins TRBV5-6 and TRBJ1-2; TRBD1 agrees at 7 bases. Germline V CDR1 and CDR2: SGHDT, YYEEEE. The CDR3 length is 15 residues. V lost 3 bases and J lost 7; bases outside the gene matches: 12. CDR3 sequence (DNA): TGTGCCAGCAGCTCAACTGACAGGGAGGGAGGTGGCTACACCTTC. This sequence encodes CASSSTDREGGGYTF.

This sequence joins TRBV10-3 and TRBJ2-7; the match to TRBD2 covers 8 bases. This CDR3 contains 16 residues. The germline V gene encodes CDR1 ENHRY and CDR2 SYGVKD. With V trimmed by 2 bases and J by 0 bases, 6 bases remained unmatched. The CDR3 region has the DNA TGTGCCATCAGTGAGCCAGCGGGAGAGAGCTCCTACGAGCAGTACTTC. Residues: CAISEPAGESSYEQYF.

J is TRBJ2-1 and V is TRBV11-2; 7 nucleotides align to TRBD2. CDR1 SGHAT and CDR2 FQNNGV come from the germline V gene. CDR3 length: 18 residues. The junction had 11 bases not matched to a gene; V was cut back by 1 base and J by 2 bases. In DNA form, the CDR3 reads TGTGCCAGCAGCTTAGTTCCGGGAGGTTCCCCCACCTACAATGAGCAGTTCTTC. It specifies CASSLVPGGSPTYNEQFF.

The table lists this clonotype with a few counts. CDR3 region: CASSFPRSGSGANVLTF. The DNA for the CDR3 is TGTGCCAGCAGCTTTCCCCGCTCCGGGTCTGGGGCCAACGTCCTGACTTTC. V is TRBV7-9 and J is TRBJ2-6; D remains ambiguous. Germline V gene sequence: CDR1 SEHNR, CDR2 FQNEAQ (reference sequence). The CDR3 is made up of 17 amino acids. V was shortened by 3 bases and J by 1 base, with 13 bases between the two germline ends.

The rearrangement links TRBV5-1 to TRBJ2-7; D gene ambiguous. CDR1 is SGHRS and CDR2 is YFSETQ in the germline V gene. Trimming pared 4 bases from V and 1 base from J, leaving 9 bases between. The CDR3 consists of 13 residues. The CDR3 reads CASSQDPSYEQYF. CDR3 DNA sequence: TGCGCCAGCAGCCAAGACCCGTCCTACGAGCAGTACTTC. The full variable domain, in which reference TRBV5-1 and TRBJ2-7 provide the parts outside the CDR3, is KAGVTQTPRYLIKTRGQQVTLSCSPISGHRSVSWYQQTPGQGLQFLFEYFSETQRNKGNFPGRFSGRQFSNSRSEMNVSTLELGDSALYLCASSQDPSYEQYFGPGTRLTVT.

V usage is TRBV2 and J usage is TRBJ2-1, with TRBD1 identical over 10 bases. From germline, CDR1 is SNHLY and CDR2 FYNNEI. V trimming: 10 bases; J trimming: 3 bases; junction bases outside the gene matches: 6. The CDR3 length is 14 residues. CDR3 DNA sequence: TGTGCCATGGACAGGGGGATCGACTACAATGAGCAGTTCTTC. This sequence encodes CAMDRGIDYNEQFF.

In this sample, this clonotype turned up once. The rearrangement links TRBV12-3 or TRBV12-4 to TRBJ2-3; 8 nucleotides agree with TRBD1. This CDR3 contains 16 residues. V was pared by 5 bases and J by 0 bases, with 7 bases of the junction left unmatched. For the CDR3, the DNA is TGTGCCAGCAGTCTACCACAGGGGGTGAGCACAGATACGCAGTATTTT. Its translation is CASSLPQGVSTDTQYF.

V usage is TRBV9 and J usage is TRBJ2-1; D gene unclear. This CDR3 is 15 amino acids long. CDR1 is SGDLS, CDR2 YYNGEE, per germline. Trimming removed 1 base from V and 4 bases from J, with 12 bases in between. CDR3 amino acids: CASSVTVDGYNEQFF. CDR3 nucleotides: TGTGCCAGCAGCGTAACTGTGGACGGTTACAATGAGCAGTTCTTC.

As regards this clonotype: Compared with germline, one end of the junction differs, possibly owing to a read error. The chain employs TRBV24-1 and TRBJ2-1; D is unclear. Germline V gives CDR1 KGHDR, CDR2 SFDVKD. The CDR3 runs to 13 residues. The CDR3 protein is CATSDSSLGPVGF. CDR3 in DNA: TGTGCCACCAGTGATTCAAGCCTGGGTCCTGTGGGCTTC.

The CDR3 region has the DNA TGTGCCAGCAGTTTAGAGGGTGGGCTGCCAACGCAGTATTTT. This codes for CASSLEGGLPTQYF. V gene TRBV12-3 or TRBV12-4 combines with J gene TRBJ2-3; D gene unclear. This CDR3 spans 14 amino acids. The V gene lost 1 base and the J gene lost 9 bases, with 14 bases spanning the gap.

J is TRBJ2-4 and V is TRBV3-1; TRBD2 matches at 9 bases. The trim removed 4 bases at V and 13 bases at J, leaving 14 bases unmatched. Germline V gene lookup returns CDR1 LGHDT and CDR2 YNNKEL (reference sequence). CDR3 length: 15 residues. The CDR3 region is CASSRIRGSGSEQYF. The CDR3 DNA reads TGTGCCAGCAGCCGGATAAGGGGTAGCGGGAGTGAACAGTACTTC.